This T cell receptor (beta chain) was captured in a study of cytomegalovirus exposure and HLA in healthy donors. Study-wide findings and caveats: In a later analysis, across HLA loci, associated TCR counts were highest for DRB1, lowest for HLA-C. There were 150 to 200 TCR beta chains listed as cytomegalovirus-associated. In an earlier analysis, most TCR beta V segments were productive about 87% or about 30% of the time.

PCR amplification relied on 60 Vbeta primers (plus 13 Jbeta primers). This table comes from immunoSEQ multiplex PCR, and its TCRdb copy is limited to in-frame clones, with some not included. The profile covers some 44,000 clones, with 87% appearing a single time and more than 7.5% taken by the ten largest. Comment on this clone: Its target is unknown.

CDR3 length: 14 residues. The germline V gene has CDR1 LNHDA and CDR2 SQIVND (reference sequence). The receptor comes from a woman aged 35 to 49 in good health and CMV-seropositive. Sequenced: PBMCs. This sequence joins TRBV19 and TRBJ2-5; a weak D match, TRBD1 (6 bases). The J call may be incorrect, as the DNA end agrees better with TRBJ2-7. As DNA, the CDR3 is TGTGCCAGTAGTAGCGACAGGAACTCCTACGAGCAGTACTTC. This sequence encodes CASSSDRNSYEQYF.